Below, one TCR beta chain is given with its context. What it binds is unknown. This record belongs to a study of OX40 agonist ivuxolimab in advanced cancers. Study-level background: With ivuxolimab, an agonistic anti-OX40 (CD134) antibody, patients were treated.

Generated by immunoSEQ multiplex PCR, the TCRdb table keeps only in-frame clones and is missing some. Of roughly 100,000 clones listed, just under 95% were seen once; the top ten hold 0.26%. Study-level findings and limits: Expanded clones were, on average, more numerous among CD8+ T cells than CD4+.

This CDR3 spans 15 amino acids. Germline V gives CDR1 SGHTA, CDR2 FQGTGA. Deletions cut 2 bases from V and 0 bases from J, with 8 bases between. The material sequenced was CD4+ or CD8+ T cells sorted from blood, taken in a trial of the OX40 agonist ivuxolimab. The sequence derives from an adult with an advanced solid tumor such as melanoma, head and neck, liver or kidney cancer. The chain links TRBV7-3 to TRBJ2-1; D remains ambiguous. CDR3: CASSLGPSSYNEQFF. The CDR3 bases are TGTGCCAGCAGCTTAGGTCCTAGCTCCTACAATGAGCAGTTCTTC.